This entry lists 32 T cell receptor beta chains sequenced from one sample in a study of blood T cell repertoires in COVID-19. Profiled with immunoSEQ multiplex PCR; TCRdb holds only in-frame clones, not every one. This repertoire shows 150,000 to 200,000 clones, roughly 82% found once; its top ten account for 5.5% to 7.5%. Sequencing input: peripheral blood. All receptors derive from a woman in her 40s with COVID-19, enrolled during active disease.

The CDR3 here is CSASSWGGGTDTQYF. The CDR3, as DNA: TGCAGTGCTAGTTCTTGGGGCGGTGGCACAGATACGCAGTATTTT. The J gene is TRBJ2-3, the V gene TRBV20-1; a weak D match, TRBD1 (5 bases). Trimming left V 3 bases short and J 1 base short, with 14 bases between. The CDR3 consists of 15 residues. The V gene's germline CDR1 is DFQATT and CDR2 SNEGSKA (reference sequence).

This chain connects TRBV3-1 (or the pseudogene TRBV3-2) to TRBJ2-7; tentative D call: TRBD2 (5 bases). The V and J ends lost 2 bases and 6 bases respectively, with 11 bases between them. CDR1 and CDR2 from the germline V gene are LGHDT and YNNKEL (reference sequence). The CDR3 runs to 13 residues. CDR3 protein: CASSQTLVPEQYF. In nucleotides, the CDR3 is TGTGCCAGCAGCCAAACACTAGTACCCGAGCAGTACTTC.

CDR3 sequence: CASSLDSTRGYTF. The CDR3 DNA reads as TGTGCCAGCAGTTTAGACAGCACCAGGGGCTACACCTTC. The V gene is TRBV28, the J gene TRBJ1-2, with a weak D call TRBD1 (5 bases). Between the trimmed V and J ends, which lost 2 bases and 8 bases, there was a span of 12 bases. Per germline, CDR1 MDHEN and CDR2 SYDVKM. This CDR3 has 13 residues.

This clone was observed a single time. The gene calls are TRBV30 and TRBJ2-7; TRBD1 might be the D (5 bases). CDR3 length: 14 amino acids. V lost 0 bases, J lost 4 bases, and 13 bases lay in between. Germline CDR1 GTSNPN, CDR2 SVGIG (reference sequence). The CDR3 protein is CAWSVPGILYEQYF. For the CDR3, the DNA is TGTGCCTGGAGTGTCCCAGGGATCCTGTACGAGCAGTACTTC.

The chain carries TRBV30 and TRBJ1-1, with a tentative D call TRBD1 (5 bases). Germline-derived CDR1 and CDR2 are GTSNPN and SVGIG (reference sequence). Trimming removed 5 bases from V and 0 bases from J, with 13 bases in between. CDR3 length: 14 residues. The CDR3 here is CAWGIDSLNTEAFF. The CDR3 DNA is TGTGCCTGGGGGATAGACAGCCTGAACACTGAAGCTTTCTTT. The entire variable domain, with the rest obtained from reference TRBV30 and TRBJ1-1, is as follows: SQTIHQWPATLVQPVGSPLSLECTVEGTSNPNLYWYRQAAGRGLQLLFYSVGIGQISSEVPQNLSASRPQDRQFILSSKKLLLSDSGFYLCAWGIDSLNTEAFFGQGTRLTVV.

V and J are TRBV7-9 and TRBJ2-2; TRBD2 might be the D (5 bases). The V end lost 9 bases, the J end lost 2 bases, and 16 bases lay between the germline ends. The CDR3 runs to 15 residues. Germline V gene data show CDR1 as SEHNR and CDR2 as FQNEAQ (reference sequence). CDR3 in amino acids: CARRKVEENTGELFF. The CDR3 DNA is TGTGCCAGAAGAAAGGTGGAGGAAAACACCGGGGAGCTGTTTTTT.

The rearrangement uses TRBV10-2 and TRBJ1-2, with D tentatively TRBD1 (6 bases). The CDR3 spans 14 residues. Germline CDR1 and CDR2: WSHSY and SAAADI. Deletions cut 3 bases from V and 7 bases from J, with 15 bases between. The CDR3 nucleotides read TGCGCCAGCAGTGACCCCAGGGGCCGGGGTGGCTACACCTTC. It translates to CASSDPRGRGGYTF.

The J gene is TRBJ2-3, the V gene TRBV7-6; D is possibly TRBD1 (5 bases). The germline gives CDR1 SGHVS, CDR2 FNYEAQ. Trimming shortened V by 5 bases and J by 4 bases, and 16 bases separated the two germline ends. The CDR3 contains 15 residues. The CDR3 region is CASSPRRVISDTQYF. The DNA of the CDR3 is TGTGCCAGCAGCCCCCGCAGGGTTATATCAGATACGCAGTATTTT.

The chain carries TRBV5-1 and TRBJ1-3; 7 positions match TRBD1. Trimming took 0 bases from V and 1 from J; bases not matched to a gene: 4. In germline, CDR1 is SGHRS, CDR2 YFSETQ. The CDR3 extends over 16 amino acids. DNA for the CDR3: TGCGCCAGCAGCTTGGATGGCAGGGGGTCTGGAAACACCATATATTTT. Protein sequence: CASSLDGRGSGNTIYF.

The table lists this clone with a count of one. The chain carries TRBV12-3 or TRBV12-4 and TRBJ1-6; D perhaps matches TRBD1 (5 bases). Deletions cut 5 bases from V and 12 bases from J, with 11 bases between. The CDR3 has 12 amino acids. Written as DNA, the CDR3 is TGTGCCAGCAGTAGACAGTCTCTACCCCTCCACTTT. This codes for CASSRQSLPLHF.

The J gene is TRBJ2-2, the V gene TRBV2; 9 bases align to TRBD1. This CDR3 contains 15 residues. V shed 8 bases and J 4 bases; nucleotides not matched to a gene: 8. CDR1 and CDR2 from the germline V gene are SNHLY and FYNNEI. CDR3 coding DNA: TGTGCCAGCGTGGGACAGGGAAGAAGCACCGGGGAGCTGTTTTTT. This codes for CASVGQGRSTGELFF.

The chain links TRBV27 to TRBJ1-1; maybe TRBD1 (6 bases). Germline V gives CDR1 MNHEY, CDR2 SMNVEV (reference sequence). This CDR3 has 14 residues. V lost 5 bases, J lost 5 bases, and 15 bases lay in between. Here the CDR3 DNA reads TGTGCCAGCAGTCCCCTGAACAGGGTAACTGAAGCTTTCTTT. It specifies CASSPLNRVTEAFF.

The V gene is TRBV27, the J gene TRBJ2-1; TRBD1 aligns across 7 bases. J gave up 10 bases and V 5 bases, and 5 bases lay outside the gene matches. The length of the CDR3 is 12 residues. Germline V gene lookup returns CDR1 MNHEY and CDR2 SMNVEV (reference sequence). CDR3 in DNA: TGTGCCAGCAGTGCGTACAGGGGCGAGCAGTTCTTC. This codes for CASSAYRGEQFF.

Here the CDR3 DNA reads TGTGCCAGCAGCTTAGGGGGAGCGAGAGAGACCCAGTACTTC. Protein: CASSLGGARETQYF. The rearrangement uses TRBV7-9 and TRBJ2-5; the D gene is possibly TRBD2 (5 bases). Germline CDR1 is SEHNR and CDR2 is FQNEAQ (reference sequence). The CDR3 covers 14 residues. Trimming shortened V by 1 base and J by 4 bases, and 10 bases separated the two germline ends.

This clone was picked up one time. The chain joins TRBV20-1 to TRBJ2-7; 9 bases line up with TRBD2. Germline-derived CDR1 and CDR2 are DFQATT and SNEGSKA (reference sequence). The CDR3 contains 11 residues. The DNA for the CDR3 is TGCAGTGCCAGAACTAGGACTAGCGCCTCGGTC. It specifies CSARTRTSASV.

This clone showed up just once. The chain is built from TRBV7-8 and TRBJ2-1; unclear D gene. The CDR3 covers 13 residues. V dropped 5 bases and J dropped 8 bases, with 13 bases sitting between them. Per the germline V gene, CDR1 is SGHVS and CDR2 is FQNEAQ. Here the CDR3 DNA reads TGTGCCAGCAGCCGATTCTCGGAGTATGAGCAGTTCTTC. Translation: CASSRFSEYEQFF.

The chain carries TRBV9 and TRBJ2-5, with D uncertain. This CDR3 comprises 13 residues. CDR1 and CDR2 (germline): SGDLS, YYNGEE. The ends were cut back, 4 bases at V and 2 bases at J, with 9 bases in the middle. The CDR3 DNA is TGTGCCAGCAGCCAAACACAACAAGAGACCCAGTACTTC. This sequence encodes CASSQTQQETQYF.

The V and J genes are TRBV7-2 and TRBJ1-4, with 7 bases lining up with TRBD1. Per germline, CDR1 SGHTA and CDR2 FQGNSA. Trimming took 2 bases from V and 8 from J; bases not matched to a gene: 11. The CDR3 totals 16 residues. The CDR3, as DNA: TGTGCCAGCAGCTTAATAGGGACAGCCAAGGGAGAAAAACTGTTTTTT. Translating gives CASSLIGTAKGEKLFF. The full variable domain, completed using reference TRBV7-2 and TRBJ1-4, is GAGVSQSPSNKVTEKGKDVELRCDPISGHTALYWYRQSLGQGLEFLIYFQGNSAPDKSGLPSDRFSAERTGGSVSTLTIQRTQQEDSAVYLCASSLIGTAKGEKLFFGSGTQLSVL.

J is TRBJ1-5 and V is TRBV28; tentative D call: TRBD1 (6 bases). Germline V gene sequence: CDR1 MDHEN, CDR2 SYDVKM. The CDR3 has 13 amino acids. The V end was cut by 8 bases, the J end by 7 bases, with 15 bases between. This CDR3 reads CASVLQGIQPQHF. CDR3 nucleotides: TGTGCCAGCGTACTCCAGGGGATACAGCCCCAGCATTTT.

The chain recombines TRBV5-4 with TRBJ2-7; 8 bases are shared with TRBD2. Germline V lookup: CDR1 SGHNT, CDR2 YYREEE (reference sequence). The CDR3 runs 14 residues. The V and J ends lost 0 bases and 2 bases, in that order; junction bases with no gene match: 1. This CDR3 reads CASSLVAGPYEQYF. For the CDR3, the DNA is TGTGCCAGCAGCTTGGTAGCGGGGCCCTACGAGCAGTACTTC.

This clone was recorded once. This chain links TRBV12-3 or TRBV12-4 with TRBJ1-5, with 7 nucleotides matching TRBD1. The CDR3 is 13 residues long. V trimming: 5 bases; J trimming: 7 bases; junction bases outside the gene matches: 5. Here the CDR3 DNA reads TGTGCCAGCAGTCCCGGGACAGTACAGCCCCAGCATTTT. Amino acid sequence: CASSPGTVQPQHF.

This clone was picked up one time. The CDR3 nucleotides read TGTGCCAGCAGTGAATTTTACGGGGACACCGGGGAGCTGTTTTTT. It encodes CASSEFYGDTGELFF. The chain uses TRBV2 and TRBJ2-2; D is perhaps TRBD2 (5 bases). CDR1 is SNHLY and CDR2 is FYNNEI in the germline V gene. Trimming cost V 2 bases and J 3 bases, with 10 bases left between them. The CDR3 loop spans 15 amino acids.

There are many counts of this clone. This chain links TRBV28 with TRBJ1-6; D gene unclear. Trimming took 7 bases from V and 8 from J, leaving 15 bases between them. The CDR3 extends over 14 amino acids. CDR1 and CDR2 (germline): MDHEN, SYDVKM. The DNA of the CDR3 is TGTGCCAGCACCCCCAGCGTCCCTCATTCACCCCTCCACTTT. Its protein product is CASTPSVPHSPLHF.

V and J are TRBV15 and TRBJ1-2, with D possibly TRBD1 on 5 matching bases. Trimming pared 5 bases from V and 4 bases from J, leaving 17 bases between. Looked up from germline, CDR1 is LNHNV and CDR2 is YYDKDF (reference sequence). The CDR3 runs to 15 residues. CDR3 amino acids: CATSVKGRPVYGYTF. CDR3 DNA: TGTGCCACCAGCGTGAAGGGGCGACCCGTCTATGGCTACACCTTC.

The chain uses TRBV7-9 and TRBJ1-1; D is unresolved. This CDR3 comprises 13 residues. Trimming took 1 base from V and 10 from J, leaving 13 bases between them. Per germline, CDR1 SEHNR and CDR2 FQNEAQ (reference sequence). CDR3 protein: CASSLVTVGGAFF. CDR3 nucleotides: TGTGCCAGCAGCTTAGTCACAGTTGGTGGAGCTTTCTTT.

This chain links TRBV9 with TRBJ2-7; maybe TRBD2 (6 bases). This CDR3 contains 15 residues. Germline lookup yields CDR1 SGDLS and CDR2 YYNGEE. Deletions cut 4 bases from V and 0 bases from J, with 14 bases between. Written as DNA, the CDR3 is TGTGCCAGCAGCCCGGAGGGCGTCGACTCCTACGAGCAGTACTTC. This encodes CASSPEGVDSYEQYF.

The CDR3, as DNA: TGTGCCAGCAGCCCAAGACTGAATTCGAACACCGGGGAGCTGTTTTTT. Protein product: CASSPRLNSNTGELFF. The chain is built from TRBV5-4 and TRBJ2-2; D remains ambiguous. The CDR3 totals 16 residues. V lost 4 bases to trimming and J lost 0 bases, with 13 bases between them. Looked up from germline, CDR1 is SGHNT and CDR2 is YYREEE (reference sequence).

The chain recombines TRBV28 with TRBJ1-2; 9 bases are shared with TRBD1. In germline, CDR1 is MDHEN, CDR2 SYDVKM. V shed 4 bases and J 0 bases; nucleotides not matched to a gene: 15. The CDR3 spans 19 residues. The CDR3 reads CASSSSDRGLSDTNYGYTF. In DNA, the CDR3 is TGTGCCAGCAGTTCCTCAGACAGGGGGTTATCCGATACTAACTATGGCTACACCTTC.

This clone came up once. The genes are TRBV5-6 and TRBJ2-7; D remains unclear. The germline V and J ends were trimmed by 1 base and 2 bases, with 7 bases remaining between them. The germline V gene encodes CDR1 SGHDT and CDR2 YYEEEE. The CDR3 runs to 13 residues. The CDR3 bases are TGTGCCAGCAGCTTGCGGGTGGCCTACGAGCAGTACTTC. This translates into CASSLRVAYEQYF.

This chain uses TRBV27 with TRBJ2-7; D uncertain. This CDR3 region has 16 residues. The germline gives CDR1 MNHEY, CDR2 SMNVEV (reference sequence). V lost 1 base and J lost 1, with 14 bases in between. CDR3 DNA sequence: TGTGCCAGCAGTTTATTTCCGGGTTCGAGATCCTACGAGCAGTACTTC. Translation gives CASSLFPGSRSYEQYF.

The chain combines TRBV19 with TRBJ2-1; D perhaps matches TRBD1 (6 bases). Germline lookup yields CDR1 LNHDA and CDR2 SQIVND (reference sequence). Between the trimmed V and J ends, which lost 5 bases and 7 bases, there was a span of 15 bases. The CDR3 is made up of 14 amino acids. The CDR3 loop is CASSWPGDTNEQFF. Here the CDR3 DNA reads TGTGCCAGTAGTTGGCCAGGGGATACGAATGAGCAGTTCTTC.

The V gene is TRBV14, the J gene TRBJ2-1, with D possibly TRBD1 on 5 matching bases. Germline assignment: CDR1 SGHDN and CDR2 FVKESK. V lost 1 base and J 8 bases, leaving 12 bases between the germline ends. The CDR3 is 14 amino acids. CDR3 coding DNA: TGTGCCAGCAGCCAAGTGTCAGGGTTCGATGAGCAGTTCTTC. Protein sequence: CASSQVSGFDEQFF.